These T cell receptor beta chains were read from a single sample in a study of blood T cells in healthy people across ages. In TCRdb, the 5' RACE reads were re-called with MiXCR into one record per CDR3 protein. The data hold 1,800,000 or so distinct CDR3 sequences, with about two fifths observed a single time. The specimen was blood. These TCRs come from a human donor in good health. Each CDR3 is given with its conserved first and last residue. The order of the fields is J gene, V gene, clone size, D gene, CDR3 protein, CDR3 DNA. D genes are given only for firm matches. The size of a clone is reported for some rows only, either as once, few or many, or as a class for expanded clones.

J gene: TRBJ2-5; V gene: TRBV7-3; clone size: -; D gene: TRBD2; CDR3 protein: CASSSLAGGQAEQYF; CDR3 DNA: TGTGCCAGCAGCTCACTAGCGGGGGGGCAGGCTGAGCAGTACTTC
J gene: TRBJ2-3; V gene: TRBV28; clone size: few; D gene: -; CDR3 protein: CASSILPPGARALTQYF; CDR3 DNA: TGTGCCAGCAGTATCCTGCCCCCGGGGGCTCGTGCACTTACGCAGTATTTT
J gene: TRBJ2-1; V gene: TRBV10-3; clone size: -; D gene: TRBD1; CDR3 protein: CAITRQGDEQFF; CDR3 DNA: TGTGCCATCACTAGACAGGGGGATGAGCAGTTCTTC
J gene: TRBJ2-2; V gene: TRBV12-3/TRBV12-4; clone size: -; D gene: -; CDR3 protein: CASGGPHRGELFF; CDR3 DNA: TGTGCCAGTGGGGGACCACACCGCGGGGAGCTGTTTTTT
J gene: TRBJ2-7; V gene: TRBV15; clone size: -; D gene: TRBD1; CDR3 protein: CATSRVEGAHEQYF; CDR3 DNA: TGTGCCACCAGCAGAGTTGAGGGGGCTCACGAGCAGTACTTC
J gene: TRBJ2-1; V gene: TRBV6-2/TRBV6-3; clone size: -; D gene: TRBD1; CDR3 protein: CASSSRPGQAYNEQFF; CDR3 DNA: TGTGCCAGCAGTTCGCGACCGGGACAGGCCTACAATGAGCAGTTCTTC
J gene: TRBJ2-3; V gene: TRBV24-1; clone size: -; D gene: -; CDR3 protein: CATSDLAGASTDTQYF; CDR3 DNA: TGTGCCACCAGTGATTTGGCAGGGGCTAGCACAGATACGCAGTATTTT
J gene: TRBJ2-1; V gene: TRBV6-2/TRBV6-3; clone size: -; D gene: -; CDR3 protein: CASRWLNNEQFF; CDR3 DNA: TGTGCCAGCAGATGGCTTAACAATGAGCAGTTCTTC
J gene: TRBJ2-7; V gene: TRBV10-3; clone size: few; D gene: TRBD2; CDR3 protein: CAIGPSGGADEQYF; CDR3 DNA: TGTGCCATCGGGCCTAGCGGGGGGGCGGACGAGCAGTACTTC
J gene: TRBJ1-4; V gene: TRBV9; clone size: -; D gene: -; CDR3 protein: CASSGDGATNEKLFF; CDR3 DNA: TGTGCCAGCAGCGGGGACGGGGCAACTAATGAAAAACTGTTTTTT
J gene: TRBJ2-1; V gene: TRBV11-3; clone size: -; D gene: -; CDR3 protein: CASSLGQRQFF; CDR3 DNA: TGTGCCAGCAGCTTAGGCCAGAGGCAGTTCTTC
J gene: TRBJ2-2; V gene: TRBV4-3; clone size: -; D gene: -; CDR3 protein: CASSQEKTPYTGELFF; CDR3 DNA: TGCGCCAGCAGCCAAGAGAAGACCCCGTACACCGGGGAGCTGTTTTTT
J gene: TRBJ2-1; V gene: TRBV6-2/TRBV6-3; clone size: -; D gene: -; CDR3 protein: CASNLINEQFF; CDR3 DNA: TGTGCCAGCAACCTAATCAATGAGCAGTTCTTC
J gene: TRBJ2-1; V gene: TRBV13; clone size: -; D gene: -; CDR3 protein: CASSSHGGISYNEQFF; CDR3 DNA: TGTGCCAGCAGTTCCCATGGGGGTATTTCCTACAATGAGCAGTTCTTC
J gene: TRBJ2-1; V gene: TRBV4-1; clone size: -; D gene: -; CDR3 protein: CASSQEMGYSYNEQFF; CDR3 DNA: TGCGCCAGCAGCCAAGAGATGGGATATTCCTACAATGAGCAGTTCTTC
J gene: TRBJ1-1; V gene: TRBV29-1; clone size: -; D gene: TRBD1; CDR3 protein: CSVEHRQGVNTEAFF; CDR3 DNA: TGCAGCGTTGAACACCGACAGGGGGTTAACACTGAAGCTTTCTTT
J gene: TRBJ1-5; V gene: TRBV4-1; clone size: -; D gene: -; CDR3 protein: CASGQDPHQPQHF; CDR3 DNA: TGCGCCAGCGGCCAAGATCCGCATCAGCCCCAGCATTTT
J gene: TRBJ2-5; V gene: TRBV7-8; clone size: -; D gene: TRBD1; CDR3 protein: CASSPGQGLGEAQYF; CDR3 DNA: TGTGCCAGCAGCCCAGGACAGGGGTTAGGAGAGGCCCAGTACTTC
J gene: TRBJ1-2; V gene: TRBV7-2; clone size: -; D gene: -; CDR3 protein: CASSLASGLYGYTF; CDR3 DNA: TGTGCCAGCAGCTTAGCTTCCGGCCTCTATGGCTACACCTTC
J gene: TRBJ1-2; V gene: TRBV6-6; clone size: -; D gene: TRBD1; CDR3 protein: CASNTGQDTYGYTF; CDR3 DNA: TGTGCCAGCAACACGGGACAGGACACCTATGGCTACACCTTC